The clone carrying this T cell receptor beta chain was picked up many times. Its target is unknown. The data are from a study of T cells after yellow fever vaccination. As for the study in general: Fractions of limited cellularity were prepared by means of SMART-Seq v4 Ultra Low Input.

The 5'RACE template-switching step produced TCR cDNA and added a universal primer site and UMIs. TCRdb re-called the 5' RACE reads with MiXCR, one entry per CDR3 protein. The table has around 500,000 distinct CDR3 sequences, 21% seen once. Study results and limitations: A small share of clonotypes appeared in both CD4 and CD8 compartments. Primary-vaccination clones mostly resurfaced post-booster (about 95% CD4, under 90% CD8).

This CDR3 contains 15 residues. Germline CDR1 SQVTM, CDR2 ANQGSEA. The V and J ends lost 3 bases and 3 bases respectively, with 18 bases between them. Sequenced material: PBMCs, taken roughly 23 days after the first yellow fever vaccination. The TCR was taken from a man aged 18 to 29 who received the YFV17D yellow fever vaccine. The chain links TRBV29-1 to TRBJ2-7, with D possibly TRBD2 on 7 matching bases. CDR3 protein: CSVDGEEGGDYEQYF. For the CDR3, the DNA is TGCAGCGTTGACGGGGAGGAAGGGGGGGACTACGAGCAGTACTTC.